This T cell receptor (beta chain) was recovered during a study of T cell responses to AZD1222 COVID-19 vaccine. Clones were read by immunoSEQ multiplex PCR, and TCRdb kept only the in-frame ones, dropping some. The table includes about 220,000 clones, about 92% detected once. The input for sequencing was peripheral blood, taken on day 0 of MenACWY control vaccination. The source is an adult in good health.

CDR3 bases: TGTGCCAGCACCCCAACAACAGGGAGCGGCTACACCTTC. It codes for CASTPTTGSGYTF. The V gene is TRBV7-9, the J gene TRBJ1-2, with D possibly being TRBD1 (6 bases). CDR3 length equals 13 residues. The V gene lost 7 bases and the J gene lost 8 bases, with 17 bases spanning the gap. From germline, CDR1 is SEHNR and CDR2 FQNEAQ (reference sequence).